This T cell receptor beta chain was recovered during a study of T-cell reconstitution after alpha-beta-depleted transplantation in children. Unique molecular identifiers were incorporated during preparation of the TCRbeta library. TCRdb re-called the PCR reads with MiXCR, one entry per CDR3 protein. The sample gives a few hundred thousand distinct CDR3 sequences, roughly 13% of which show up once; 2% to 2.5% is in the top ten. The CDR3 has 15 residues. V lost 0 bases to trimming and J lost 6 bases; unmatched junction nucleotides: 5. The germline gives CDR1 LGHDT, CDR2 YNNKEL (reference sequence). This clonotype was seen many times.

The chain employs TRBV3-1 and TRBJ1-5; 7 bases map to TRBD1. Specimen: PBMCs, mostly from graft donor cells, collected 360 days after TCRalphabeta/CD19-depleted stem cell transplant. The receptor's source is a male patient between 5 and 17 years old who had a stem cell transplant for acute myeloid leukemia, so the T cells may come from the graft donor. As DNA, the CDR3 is TGTGCCAGCAGCCAAGATACAGGGACAGTTCAGCCCCAGCATTTT. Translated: CASSQDTGTVQPQHF.